Presented here are 19 T cell receptor beta chains from one specimen sequenced in a study of blood T cell repertoires in COVID-19 (dated by TCRdb to the early 2020s). Library construction relied on the immunoSEQ multiplex PCR assay. The immuneACCESS repertoire file appears here via TCRdb, limited to in-frame rearrangements. These files lack a portion of the clones; in checked studies, under half of the deficit traces to unresolved V genes, and the cause of the others is not known. The table for this sample lists about 280,000 clones; roughly 90% of them were counted only once. In total, the top ten clones hold approximately 10% of the sample. Sequenced sample: peripheral blood. Receptors originate from a woman aged 25 to 39 with COVID-19, enrolled during active disease.

V usage is TRBV19 and J usage is TRBJ1-1, with 10 bases aligning to TRBD1. The CDR3 runs 14 residues. Germline V CDR1 and CDR2: LNHDA, SQIVND (reference sequence). V dropped 5 bases and J dropped 4; count of bases not matched to a gene: 4. The CDR3 nucleotides read TGTGCCAGTAGTCCCTGGACAGGGGGCACTGAAGCTTTCTTT. The encoded protein is CASSPWTGGTEAFF. Looking up the rest from reference TRBV19 and TRBJ1-1 gives the full variable domain: DGGITQSPKYLFRKEGQNVTLSCEQNLNHDAMYWYRQDPGQGLRLIYYSQIVNDFQKGDIAEGYSVSREKKESFPLTVTSAQKNPTAFYLCASSPWTGGTEAFFGQGTRLTVV.

The chain employs TRBV7-2 and TRBJ1-2; D ambiguous. Trimming stripped 2 bases from V and 2 bases from J, with 12 bases between. CDR3 length: 15 amino acids. In germline, CDR1 is SGHTA, CDR2 FQGNSA. The CDR3 DNA reads TGTGCCAGCAGCTTAAGGAGATTTTCGAACTATGGCTACACCTTC. Protein sequence: CASSLRRFSNYGYTF.

A few counts support this clone. In the same sample, other DNA sequences code for this CDR3. The V gene is TRBV9, the J gene TRBJ2-7; the match to TRBD1 covers 7 bases. The CDR3 totals 14 residues. The J segment lost 2 bases and the V segment lost 0 bases, leaving 2 bases of the junction unmatched. Per the germline V gene, CDR1 is SGDLS and CDR2 is YYNGEE. CDR3 nucleotides: TGTGCCAGCAGCGTAGGGCAGGGGGCCTACGAGCAGTACTTC. Translated: CASSVGQGAYEQYF.

V gene TRBV15 combines with J gene TRBJ1-5, with D possibly matching TRBD1 (5 bases). Germline V gene lookup returns CDR1 LNHNV and CDR2 YYDKDF (reference sequence). V lost 1 base and J 4 bases, leaving 14 bases between the germline ends. The CDR3 has 16 residues. The CDR3 reads CATSRGLGEGNQPQHF. Written as DNA, the CDR3 is TGTGCCACCAGCAGAGGGTTAGGGGAGGGGAATCAGCCCCAGCATTTT.

This clone has only one observation. The V call is TRBV7-9, the J call TRBJ1-2, with D uncertain. Germline V CDR1 and CDR2: SEHNR, FQNEAQ (reference sequence). The CDR3 totals 14 residues. V was pared by 7 bases and J by 3 bases, with 15 bases between. CDR3 in amino acids: CASTPAETDYGYTF. DNA for the CDR3: TGTGCCAGCACCCCCGCCGAGACTGACTATGGCTACACCTTC.

The V gene is TRBV27, the J gene TRBJ2-2, with 7 bases identical to TRBD2. CDR1 is MNHEY, CDR2 SMNVEV, per germline (reference sequence). The CDR3 has 14 amino acids. With 3 bases clipped from V and 5 bases from J, the junction kept 3 bases outside the gene matches. CDR3 protein: CASSFSSGTGELFF. CDR3 in DNA: TGTGCCAGCAGTTTTAGTAGCGGGACCGGGGAGCTGTTTTTT.

The V gene is TRBV6-6, the J gene TRBJ2-7, with TRBD2 matching 12 bases. The J segment lost 6 bases and the V segment lost 3 bases, leaving 9 bases of the junction unmatched. CDR1 and CDR2 (germline): MNHNY, SVGAGI (reference sequence). The CDR3 loop spans 16 amino acids. CDR3 coding DNA: TGTGCCAGCAGTTATTCGCCCGGACTAGCGGGGAGCGAGCAGTACTTC. Encoded protein: CASSYSPGLAGSEQYF.

The chain uses TRBV4-2 and TRBJ2-5; 8 positions agree with TRBD2. The DNA end is a closer match to TRBJ2-7, so the J assignment may be wrong. The CDR3 loop spans 16 amino acids. CDR1 LGHNA and CDR2 YNFKEQ come from the germline V gene. Here the CDR3 DNA reads TGTGCCAGCAGCCAAGCCCCGAGCGGGGGTGCCGACGAGCAGTACTTC. Its translation is CASSQAPSGGADEQYF.

This chain connects TRBV2 to TRBJ2-1, with 8 bases lining up with TRBD1. The V gene's germline CDR1 is SNHLY and CDR2 FYNNEI. The J segment lost 8 bases and the V segment lost 6 bases, leaving 9 bases of the junction unmatched. There are 14 residues in the CDR3. The CDR3 DNA follows: TGTGCCAGCAGGACCGAGGACAGGGTCGATGAGCAGTTCTTC. Amino acid sequence: CASRTEDRVDEQFF. The full variable domain, its missing parts supplied by reference TRBV2 and TRBJ2-1, is EPEVTQTPSHQVTQMGQEVILRCVPISNHLYFYWYRQILGQKVEFLVSFYNNEISEKSEIFDDQFSVERPDGSNFTLKIRSTKLEDSAMYFCASRTEDRVDEQFFGPGTRLTVL.

The genes are TRBV15 and TRBJ2-7; 11 bases are a match to TRBD2. The germline gives CDR1 LNHNV, CDR2 YYDKDF (reference sequence). The CDR3 covers 15 residues. The junction had 2 bases not matched to a gene; V was cut back by 1 base and J by 3 bases. CDR3 DNA sequence: TGTGCCACCAGCAGAGGCGGGACTAGCGGCTACGAGCAGTACTTC. Its protein is CATSRGGTSGYEQYF. The whole variable domain, filled in from reference TRBV15 and TRBJ2-7, reads DAMVIQNPRYQVTQFGKPVTLSCSQTLNHNVMYWYQQKSSQAPKLLFHYYDKDFNNEADTPDNFQSRRPNTSFCFLDIRSPGLGDTAMYLCATSRGGTSGYEQYFGPGTRLTVT.

This clone was recorded a few times. This chain connects TRBV9 to TRBJ1-4; 8 nucleotides align to TRBD1. Germline V lookup: CDR1 SGDLS, CDR2 YYNGEE. Trimming took 4 bases from V and 9 from J; bases not matched to a gene: 11. The CDR3 has 15 residues. The CDR3 region is CASSLRTGWAQKLFF. The CDR3 DNA follows: TGTGCCAGCAGCCTGAGGACAGGGTGGGCCCAAAAACTGTTTTTT.

The chain links TRBV5-4 to TRBJ1-4; 11 nucleotides match TRBD1. CDR3 length: 18 residues. The J segment lost 4 bases and the V segment lost 3 bases, leaving 11 bases of the junction unmatched. Germline assignment: CDR1 SGHNT and CDR2 YYREEE (reference sequence). CDR3: CASSSRWTGGPFNEKLFF. CDR3 DNA: TGTGCCAGCAGCTCCCGCTGGACAGGGGGCCCTTTTAATGAAAAACTGTTTTTT.

This rearrangement joins TRBV5-1 to TRBJ1-2; D possibly corresponds to TRBD1 (6 bases). V lost 4 bases to trimming and J lost 5 bases, with 15 bases between them. Germline V gives CDR1 SGHRS, CDR2 YFSETQ. The length of the CDR3 is 14 residues. DNA of the CDR3: TGCGCCAGCAGCCAGGCGACAGGCCCATATGGCTACACCTTC. It yields the protein CASSQATGPYGYTF.

This clone appeared once. The chain employs TRBV5-4 and TRBJ1-2; TRBD1 might be the D (5 bases). CDR3 length: 16 amino acids. Trimming cost V 5 bases and J 2 bases, with 19 bases left between them. The germline V gene has CDR1 SGHNT and CDR2 YYREEE (reference sequence). The CDR3 DNA follows: TGTGCCAGCAGGACATCGGGGGGAGGCACCAACTATGGCTACACCTTC. Its translation: CASRTSGGGTNYGYTF.

The chain is built from TRBV6-1 and TRBJ1-5; D is unresolved. This CDR3 comprises 17 residues. Germline CDR1 is MNHNS and CDR2 is SASEGT. Deletions cut 4 bases from V and 2 bases from J, with 18 bases between. Here the CDR3 DNA reads TGTGCCAGCAGTGCGCTCTCTACAGATGTCGGCAATCAGCCCCAGCATTTT. This codes for CASSALSTDVGNQPQHF.

The rearrangement links TRBV7-9 to TRBJ1-1; D is undetermined. Trimming cost V 0 bases and J 8 bases, with 13 bases left between them. The CDR3 runs to 14 residues. Germline loops: CDR1 SEHNR, CDR2 FQNEAQ (reference sequence). CDR3 sequence reads: CASSLAGSGVEAFF. CDR3 sequence (DNA): TGTGCCAGCAGCTTAGCCGGGTCGGGAGTCGAAGCTTTCTTT.

The chain has TRBV6-1 and TRBJ2-7; tentative D call: TRBD1 (5 bases). In germline, CDR1 is MNHNS, CDR2 SASEGT. The CDR3 runs to 14 residues. Trimming left V 3 bases short and J 3 bases short, with 12 bases between. CDR3 amino acids: CASSDRQSNYEQYF. The CDR3 coding sequence is TGTGCCAGCAGTGACCGACAGTCAAACTACGAGCAGTACTTC.

V is TRBV5-5 and J is TRBJ1-4; the D gene is possibly TRBD1 (5 bases). The CDR3 has 13 amino acids. Trimming pared 3 bases from V and 8 bases from J, leaving 11 bases between. Germline CDR1 and CDR2: SGHKS and YYEKEE (reference sequence). CDR3 amino acids: CASSSGYQEKLFF. The DNA of the CDR3 is TGTGCCAGCAGCTCAGGGTACCAAGAAAAACTGTTTTTT.

The chain recombines TRBV5-5 with TRBJ2-5; D is unclear. This CDR3 has 14 amino acids. Between the trimmed V and J ends, which lost 0 bases and 2 bases, there was a span of 8 bases. Germline V gives CDR1 SGHKS, CDR2 YYEKEE (reference sequence). CDR3 DNA: TGTGCCAGCAGCTTGGTAGCAGCTCAAGAGACCCAGTACTTC. Residues: CASSLVAAQETQYF.